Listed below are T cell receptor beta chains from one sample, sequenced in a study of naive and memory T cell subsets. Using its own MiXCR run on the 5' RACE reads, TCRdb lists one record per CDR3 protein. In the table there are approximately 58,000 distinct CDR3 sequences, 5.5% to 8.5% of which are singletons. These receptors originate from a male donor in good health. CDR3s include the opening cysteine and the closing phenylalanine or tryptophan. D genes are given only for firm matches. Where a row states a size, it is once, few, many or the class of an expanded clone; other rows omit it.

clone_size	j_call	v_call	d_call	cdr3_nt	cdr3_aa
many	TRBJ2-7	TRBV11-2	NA	TGTGCCAGCAGCTCCGCCTCTGAGCAGTACTTC	CASSSASEQYF
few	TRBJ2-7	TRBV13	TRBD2	TGTGCCAGCAGCTCAAGAGGGGACTACTACGAGCAGTACTTC	CASSSRGDYYEQYF
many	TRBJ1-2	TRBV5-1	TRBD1	TGCGCCAGCAGTCCTCAAGTGGGACAGGGGGTTACTGGCTACACCTTC	CASSPQVGQGVTGYTF
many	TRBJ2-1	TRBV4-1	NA	TGCGCCAGCAGCCAAGATAGGGACCCCTTCGGTGAGCAGTTCTTC	CASSQDRDPFGEQFF
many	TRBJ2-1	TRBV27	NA	TGTGCCAGCAGTGCGACTGCCCCGTCCTACAATGAGCAGTTCTTC	CASSATAPSYNEQFF
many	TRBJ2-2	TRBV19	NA	TGTGCCAGTAGTATCTCCTATGCCGGGGAGCTGTTTTTT	CASSISYAGELFF
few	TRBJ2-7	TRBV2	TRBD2	TGTGCCAGCAGTGGGACTAGCAACTACGAGCAGTACTTC	CASSGTSNYEQYF
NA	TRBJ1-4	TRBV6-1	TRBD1	TGTGCCAGCACCCCCGGCCGGGACAGGGCCCTAGCAGCTAATGAAAAACTGTTTTTT	CASTPGRDRALAANEKLFF
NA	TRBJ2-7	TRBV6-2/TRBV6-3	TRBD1	TGTGCCAGCAGACACTGGCGGACAGGGCGAACCTACGAGCAGTACTTC	CASRHWRTGRTYEQYF
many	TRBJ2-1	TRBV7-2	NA	TGTGCCAGCAGCCTACGCAGGAATGAGCAGTTCTTC	CASSLRRNEQFF
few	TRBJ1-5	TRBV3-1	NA	TGTGCCAGCAGCCATAGGGGCTTGGGGGGTGGTCAGCCCCAGCATTTT	CASSHRGLGGGQPQHF
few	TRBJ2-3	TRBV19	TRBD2	TGTGCCAGTAGGGCCGGACTAGCGGAGATCACAGATACGCAGTATTTT	CASRAGLAEITDTQYF
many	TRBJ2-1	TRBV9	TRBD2	TGTGCCAGCAGCGTCCTAGCGGGACTAGCGGGAGATGAGCAGTTCTTC	CASSVLAGLAGDEQFF
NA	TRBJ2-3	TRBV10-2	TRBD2	TGCGCCAGCAGTGATCCGGGACTAGTGATAGATACGCAGTATTTT	CASSDPGLVIDTQYF
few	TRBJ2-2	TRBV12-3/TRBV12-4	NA	TGTGCCAGCAGCCGACGACACACCGGGGAGCTGTTTTTT	CASSRRHTGELFF
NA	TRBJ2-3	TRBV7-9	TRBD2	TGTGCCTATAAAAAAGCGGGGGGCACAGATACGCAGTATTTT	CAYKKAGGTDTQYF
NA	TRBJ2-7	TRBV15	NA	TGTGCCACCAGCAGCTCCGCCCTCGGGACGCGGCTCTGGGAGCAGTACTTC	CATSSSALGTRLWEQYF
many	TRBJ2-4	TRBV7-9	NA	TGTGCCAGCAGCGCTGGCCCGAGCGGGATTCAGTACTTC	CASSAGPSGIQYF
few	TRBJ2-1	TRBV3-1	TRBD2	TGTGCCAGCAGCCAAGCCCCAGCGGGGTACAATGAGCAGTTCTTC	CASSQAPAGYNEQFF
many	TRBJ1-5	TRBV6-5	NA	TGTGCCAGCAGTTACAGGGGAAACAATCAGCCCCAGCATTTT	CASSYRGNNQPQHF
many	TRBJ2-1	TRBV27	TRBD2	TGTGCCAGCAGTAGCGGGGGGGCAAATGAGCAGTTCTTC	CASSSGGANEQFF
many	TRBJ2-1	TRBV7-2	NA	TGTGCCAGCAGTCCGGCGGCGGTATTTGAGCAGTTCTTC	CASSPAAVFEQFF
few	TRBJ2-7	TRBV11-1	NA	TGTGCCAGCAGCTCCCCGGGGCATCCCGAGCAGTACTTC	CASSSPGHPEQYF
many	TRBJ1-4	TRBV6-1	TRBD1	TGTGCCAGCAGTGAATTAGGACAGGGTAATGAAAAACTGTTTTTT	CASSELGQGNEKLFF
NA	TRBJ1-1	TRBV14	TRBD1	TGTGCCAGCAGCCGAGATCAGGGGGCTGGCACTGAAGCTTTCTTT	CASSRDQGAGTEAFF
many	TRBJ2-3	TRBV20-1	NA	TGCAGTGCTAGTGGGCGCCCTCCGCTGGGGTCGACGCAGTATTTT	CSASGRPPLGSTQYF
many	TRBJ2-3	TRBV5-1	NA	TGCGCCAGCAGCTCCTACAGGAGTCTAGGAGATACGCAGTATTTT	CASSSYRSLGDTQYF
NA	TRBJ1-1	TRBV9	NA	TGTGCCAGCAGCTCCCCCCCGAACACTGAAGCTTTCTTT	CASSSPPNTEAFF
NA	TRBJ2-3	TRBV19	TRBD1	TGTGCCAGTAGTCTACCGACAGGGAACGGCCCAGATACGCAGTATTTT	CASSLPTGNGPDTQYF
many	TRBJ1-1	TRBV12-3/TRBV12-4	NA	TGTGCCAGCAGTTTAGGAACAGTGTCTATTGAAGCTTTCTTT	CASSLGTVSIEAFF
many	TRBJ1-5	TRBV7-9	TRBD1	TGTGCCACCGGCCGGGGGGGACAGGCTCATAGCAATCAGCCCCAGCATTTT	CATGRGGQAHSNQPQHF